These 16 T cell receptor beta chains were all obtained from the same sample, sequenced in a study of spatial heterogeneity in lung cancer. Study-wide findings and caveats: Expanded alpha and beta TCR counts within tumors tracked tumor mutation counts.

TCRdb itself ran the 5' RACE reads through MiXCR, one entry per CDR3 protein. Among about 9,300 distinct CDR3 sequences, under 8% were seen once, and the ten largest hold under 35%. Time point in this sample: sample taken at primary tumor resection. Their target antigens are unknown. Source: lung tumor tissue, taken at surgery. Every receptor here comes from a male donor with early-stage non-small cell lung cancer.

This clonotype was detected ten times or more. The chain employs TRBV11-2 and TRBJ1-2; 7 bases fit TRBD1. Germline V gives CDR1 SGHAT, CDR2 FQNNGV. J gave up 7 bases and V 5 bases, and 16 bases lay outside the gene matches. The CDR3 consists of 16 residues. In nucleotides, the CDR3 is TGTGCCAGCAGCCGACTTAGCCCGAACTCAGGGGGTGGCTACACCTTC. Protein sequence: CASSRLSPNSGGGYTF.

This clonotype rates as medium-sized. The V call is TRBV14, the J call TRBJ2-7; TRBD1 agrees at 9 bases. The trim removed 4 bases at V and 5 bases at J, leaving 6 bases unmatched. Per germline, CDR1 SGHDN and CDR2 FVKESK. This CDR3 has 14 residues. CDR3 in DNA: TGTGCCAGCAGCCGTTCCGGACAGGGGAACGAGCAGTACTTC. This translates into CASSRSGQGNEQYF.

This clonotype was seen more than once but under ten times. The chain recombines TRBV27 with TRBJ1-2; 11 bases line up with TRBD1. The CDR3 spans 15 residues. Germline V gene data show CDR1 as MNHEY and CDR2 as SMNVEV (reference sequence). J gave up 6 bases and V 0 bases, and 3 bases lay outside the gene matches. Written as DNA, the CDR3 is TGTGCCAGCAGTTTATCCTGGACAGGGGGCGATGGCTACACCTTC. This sequence encodes CASSLSWTGGDGYTF.

This clonotype was seen repeatedly, ten times or more. The rearrangement joins TRBV5-1 to TRBJ2-3; unclear D gene. Between the trimmed V and J ends, which lost 4 bases and 3 bases, there was a span of 6 bases. Germline-derived CDR1 and CDR2 are SGHRS and YFSETQ. This CDR3 has 12 residues. The CDR3 sequence: CASSERTDTQYF. The CDR3 nucleotides read TGCGCCAGCAGCGAGAGGACAGATACGCAGTATTTT. Together with reference TRBV5-1 and TRBJ2-3, the CDR3 gives the full variable domain: KAGVTQTPRYLIKTRGQQVTLSCSPISGHRSVSWYQQTPGQGLQFLFEYFSETQRNKGNFPGRFSGRQFSNSRSEMNVSTLELGDSALYLCASSERTDTQYFGPGTRLTVL.

Concerning this clonotype: This clone may be a read error of a much larger clone one base away. V is TRBV6-1 and J is TRBJ1-4, with TRBD1 matching 9 bases. Germline V gene sequence: CDR1 MNHNS, CDR2 SASEGT. Trimming removed 6 bases from V and 8 bases from J; junction bases left unmatched: 4. This CDR3 is 13 amino acids long. Here the CDR3 DNA reads TGTGCCAGCAGGGACAGGGGAGAGGAAAAACTGTTTTTT. This translates into CASRDRGEEKLFF.

This clonotype was counted ten times or more. V usage is TRBV12-3 or TRBV12-4 and J usage is TRBJ2-7, with D uncertain. The CDR3 is 13 amino acids. The V gene lost 0 bases and the J gene lost 1 base, with 4 bases spanning the gap. CDR3 nucleotide sequence: TGTGCCAGCAGTTTAGCACAATCCTACGAGCAGTACTTC. This encodes CASSLAQSYEQYF.

This clonotype has just a few counts. The V gene is TRBV11-2, the J gene TRBJ2-7; the match to TRBD1 covers 10 bases. The CDR3 sequence is 15 residues long. The germline V gene encodes CDR1 SGHAT and CDR2 FQNNGV. Germline trimming cut 5 bases from V and 4 bases from J; bases unmatched to any gene: 8. In DNA, the CDR3 is TGTGCCAGCAGCCGGGACAGGGGAATTTGGTACGAGCAGTACTTC. Its protein is CASSRDRGIWYEQYF. The complete variable domain, with remaining parts taken from reference TRBV11-2 and TRBJ2-7, reads EAGVAQSPRYKIIEKRQSVAFWCNPISGHATLYWYQQILGQGPKLLIQFQNNGVVDDSQLPKDRFSAERLKGVDSTLKIQPAKLEDSAVYLCASSRDRGIWYEQYFGPGTRLTVT.

In this sample, this clonotype turned up a few times. The chain joins TRBV30 to TRBJ1-4; no reliable D call. Germline assignment: CDR1 GTSNPN and CDR2 SVGIG (reference sequence). This CDR3 region has 14 residues. V was shortened by 0 bases and J by 0 bases, with 5 bases between the two germline ends. The CDR3 nucleotides read TGTGCCTGGAGTGTACGGTCAACTAATGAAAAACTGTTTTTT. Translation: CAWSVRSTNEKLFF.

This clonotype was seen ten or more times. This chain uses TRBV28 with TRBJ1-5; tentatively, D is TRBD1 (5 bases). CDR3 length: 13 amino acids. In germline, CDR1 is MDHEN, CDR2 SYDVKM. The germline V and J ends were trimmed by 2 bases and 5 bases, with 7 bases remaining between them. This chain's CDR3 is CASSLGGDQPQHF. The CDR3 region has the DNA TGTGCCAGCAGTTTAGGGGGTGATCAGCCCCAGCATTTT.

This clonotype showed up just a few times. The rearrangement uses TRBV9 and TRBJ1-1; D is unclear. CDR1 is SGDLS, CDR2 YYNGEE, per germline. The V and J ends lost 4 bases and 5 bases respectively, with 18 bases between them. CDR3 length: 15 amino acids. CDR3 DNA sequence: TGTGCCAGCAGCCACGTCCGGGGTGAGCGGACTGAAGCTTTCTTT. This sequence encodes CASSHVRGERTEAFF.

This clonotype was seen ten or more times. The chain is built from TRBV27 and TRBJ2-7; TRBD1 might be the D (6 bases). V lost 4 bases, J lost 0 bases, and 10 bases lay in between. This CDR3 spans 14 amino acids. Germline lookup yields CDR1 MNHEY and CDR2 SMNVEV (reference sequence). CDR3 loop: CASSWKGDSYEQYF. The CDR3 DNA reads TGTGCCAGCAGTTGGAAGGGGGACTCCTACGAGCAGTACTTC.

This clonotype occurred many times. V and J are TRBV4-2 and TRBJ1-1, with 9 bases lining up with TRBD1. The V segment lost 3 bases and the J segment 3 bases; nucleotides outside the gene matches: 5. The CDR3 spans 15 residues. CDR1 is LGHNA and CDR2 is YNFKEQ in the germline V gene. The CDR3 protein is CASSHTGGLDTEAFF. CDR3 nucleotides: TGTGCCAGCAGCCACACAGGGGGCTTGGACACTGAAGCTTTCTTT.

By share, this clonotype ranks as medium-sized. The chain recombines TRBV12-3 or TRBV12-4 with TRBJ1-5; no reliable D call. CDR3 size: 13 residues. The V end was cut by 1 base, the J end by 5 bases, with 6 bases between. In DNA, the CDR3 is TGTGCCAGCAGTTTAGGCAGAGATCAGCCCCAGCATTTT. This translates into CASSLGRDQPQHF.

The genes are TRBV5-6 and TRBJ2-7; the D gene could be TRBD1 or TRBD2 (5 bases each). Germline V gene sequence: CDR1 SGHDT, CDR2 YYEEEE. CDR3 length equals 12 residues. V dropped 2 bases and J dropped 6 bases, with 9 bases sitting between them. The CDR3 region is CASSLTRGEQYF. The CDR3 DNA is TGTGCCAGCAGCTTAACGAGGGGCGAGCAGTACTTC.

This clonotype came up a few times. The CDR3 coding sequence is TGTGCCACCAGCAAGGGGCTAGCGGGGGGGAACCGAGAGACCCAGTACTTC. It yields the protein CATSKGLAGGNRETQYF. The genes are TRBV15 and TRBJ2-5, with TRBD2 matching 12 bases. Germline V gene lookup returns CDR1 LNHNV and CDR2 YYDKDF (reference sequence). This CDR3 has 17 residues. V was clipped by 4 bases and J by 4 bases; unmatched bases: 10.

V and J are TRBV12-3 or TRBV12-4 and TRBJ2-1; D uncertain. The CDR3 sequence is 16 residues long. Trimming stripped 8 bases from V and 0 bases from J, with 17 bases between. The CDR3 here is CASRKTGRYSYNEQFF. The CDR3, as DNA: TGTGCCAGCCGAAAAACCGGACGTTACTCCTACAATGAGCAGTTCTTC.